Listed here are 16 T cell receptor beta chains from one sample, sequenced in a study of blood T cells in healthy people across ages (dated by TCRdb to between 2015 and 2016). The method behind the library was 5' RACE. For sequencing, an Illumina HiSeq 2500 was employed. The second PCR ran for about 6 to 12 cycles and used a J-beta primer mix along with a sample-barcoded 5' primer. TCRdb reanalyzed the raw reads on its own, using fastp at Q25 for trimming and MiXCR for clone calling, and kept in-frame beta chains. Identical CDR3 protein sequences are pooled into one entry, listed with their most common genes and DNA. The table for this sample lists about 1.7 million distinct CDR3 sequences; roughly 28% of them were counted only once. The leading ten clones occupy roughly 8% of the sample. The sample was blood. The receptor set was obtained from a woman younger than 45 in good health.

This clonotype was seen a handful of times. The V gene is TRBV7-6, the J gene TRBJ2-2; no clear D. Germline V gene lookup returns CDR1 SGHVS and CDR2 FNYEAQ. Trimming took 5 bases from V and 5 from J, leaving 9 bases between them. CDR3 length equals 13 residues. The DNA for the CDR3 is TGTGCCAGCAGCCCCTCATTAACCGGGGAGCTGTTTTTT. It translates to CASSPSLTGELFF. Drawing the rest from reference TRBV7-6 and TRBJ2-2, the complete variable domain is GAGVSQSPRYKVTKRGQDVALRCDPISGHVSLYWYRQALGQGPEFLTYFNYEAQQDKSGLPNDRFSAERPEGSISTLTIQRTEQRDSAMYRCASSPSLTGELFFGEGSRLTVL.

This clonotype was counted at least ten times. This chain connects TRBV5-1 to TRBJ1-2; D is possibly TRBD1 (6 bases). The germline V gene encodes CDR1 SGHRS and CDR2 YFSETQ. The CDR3 consists of 14 residues. V dropped 4 bases and J dropped 4 bases, with 14 bases sitting between them. CDR3 nucleotides: TGCGCCAGCAGCCCCCGGGACATTGTCTATGGCTACACCTTC. Protein sequence: CASSPRDIVYGYTF.

This clonotype appeared many times. The chain has TRBV20-1 and TRBJ2-5; D not resolved. Matching the DNA end better, TRBJ2-7 makes the J call doubtful. The length of the CDR3 is 14 residues. In germline, CDR1 is DFQATT, CDR2 SNEGSKA (reference sequence). The CDR3 reads CSARDPKELGEQYF. The CDR3 DNA follows: TGCAGTGCTAGAGATCCTAAGGAGCTAGGCGAGCAGTACTTC.

The V call is TRBV7-2, the J call TRBJ2-1; the D call may be TRBD1 or TRBD2 (6 bases each). Germline V gene lookup returns CDR1 SGHTA and CDR2 FQGNSA. The ends were cut back, 5 bases at V and 5 bases at J, with 13 bases in the middle. CDR3 length equals 14 residues. The CDR3 bases are TGTGCCAGCAGCCAATCGGGGGCGCACAATGAGCAGTTCTTC. Its protein product is CASSQSGAHNEQFF.

V and J are TRBV4-1 and TRBJ1-5, with 8 bases identical to TRBD1. Trimming cost V 4 bases and J 4 bases; bases outside gene matches: 9. In germline, CDR1 is MGHRA, CDR2 YSYEKL. CDR3 length: 16 residues. The CDR3 region is CASSLGVRGPNQPQHF. The CDR3 nucleotides are TGCGCCAGCAGCCTTGGGGTCAGGGGGCCTAATCAGCCCCAGCATTTT.

The chain carries TRBV12-3 or TRBV12-4 and TRBJ1-2; tentative D call: TRBD1 (6 bases). This CDR3 comprises 15 residues. The V gene lost 6 bases and the J gene lost 5 bases, with 19 bases spanning the gap. The DNA for the CDR3 is TGTGCCAGCAGCCGCGACAGGAGGGGTTTATATGGCTACACCTTC. It translates to CASSRDRRGLYGYTF.

The chain carries TRBV24-1 and TRBJ2-1, with a possible D match to TRBD1 (5 bases). Germline V lookup: CDR1 KGHDR, CDR2 SFDVKD. CDR3 length equals 16 residues. Trimming shortened V by 8 bases and J by 0 bases, and 16 bases separated the two germline ends. The CDR3 DNA follows: TGTGCCACCATTATTAAAGGACATTTCTCCTACAATGAGCAGTTCTTC. It translates to CATIIKGHFSYNEQFF.

This clonotype was recorded at least ten times. The chain joins TRBV6-1 to TRBJ2-5, with 7 positions matching TRBD2. V trimming: 6 bases; J trimming: 2 bases; junction bases outside the gene matches: 6. The CDR3 contains 14 residues. Germline V gene lookup returns CDR1 MNHNS and CDR2 SASEGT. The CDR3 DNA is TGTGCCAGCAGCCGAAGCGGGGCTCAAGAGACCCAGTACTTC. The encoded protein is CASSRSGAQETQYF.

Only a few counts were recorded for this clonotype. This chain joins TRBV24-1 and TRBJ2-2, with D possibly being TRBD1 or TRBD2 (5 bases each). Germline lookup yields CDR1 KGHDR and CDR2 SFDVKD. This CDR3 has 14 amino acids. V was trimmed by 7 bases and J by 2 bases, leaving 10 bases between them. CDR3 in amino acids: CATSRDGNTGELFF. As DNA, the CDR3 is TGTGCCACCAGCCGGGACGGTAACACCGGGGAGCTGTTTTTT.

A note on this clonotype: This may be a read error, as it is one base from a much larger clone. This chain joins TRBV15 and TRBJ2-1; either TRBD1 or TRBD2 may supply D (5 bases each). The V end was cut by 6 bases, the J end by 10 bases, with 16 bases between. The CDR3 contains 13 residues. In germline, CDR1 is LNHNV, CDR2 YYDKDF (reference sequence). As DNA, the CDR3 is TGTGCCACCAGGAATCCGGGACGCCCCGAGCAGTTCTTC. Translating it yields CATRNPGRPEQFF.

Only a few counts were recorded for this clonotype. The chain carries TRBV5-1 and TRBJ2-7, with 11 bases fitting TRBD1. The V gene end was trimmed by 4 bases and the J gene end by 5 bases; junction bases not matched to a gene: 8. The CDR3 covers 15 residues. Germline assignment: CDR1 SGHRS and CDR2 YFSETQ. CDR3 in DNA: TGCGCCAGCAGCAGAGAGGACAGGGGGCGCCACGAGCAGTACTTC. It codes for CASSREDRGRHEQYF.

Note on this clonotype: Given a much more abundant clone one base away, this may be a read error. The CDR3 DNA is TGCAGTACCGGCCCTTGGAGCGGGACCCAAGAGACCCAGTACTTC. Protein sequence: CSTGPWSGTQETQYF. V usage is TRBV20-1 and J usage is TRBJ2-5; 7 bases agree with TRBD2. The V and J ends lost 8 bases and 1 base, in that order; junction bases with no gene match: 13. Per the germline V gene, CDR1 is DFQATT and CDR2 is SNEGSKA (reference sequence). This CDR3 has 15 amino acids.

This clonotype was observed a few times. This chain uses TRBV29-1 with TRBJ1-1; 7 bases are shared with TRBD1. The junction had 8 bases not matched to a gene; V was cut back by 7 bases and J by 3 bases. This CDR3 is built from 13 residues. CDR1 SQVTM and CDR2 ANQGSEA come from the germline V gene. The CDR3 loop is CSATGDGDTEAFF. The CDR3 region has the DNA TGCAGCGCTACAGGGGACGGAGACACTGAAGCTTTCTTT.

The table lists this clonotype with a few counts. The gene calls are TRBV18 and TRBJ1-1, with D maybe TRBD1 (6 bases). The germline CDR1 and CDR2 sequences are KGHSH and LQKENI. V shed 5 bases and J shed 4 bases, with 8 bases lying between them. The CDR3 has 12 residues. CDR3 region: CASSKQGTEAFF. The CDR3 DNA sequence: TGTGCCAGCTCAAAACAGGGCACTGAAGCTTTCTTT.

This chain uses TRBV27 with TRBJ2-1; D unresolved. V lost 6 bases and J 8 bases, leaving 17 bases between the germline ends. This CDR3 comprises 14 residues. Germline CDR1 reads MNHEY; CDR2 reads SMNVEV (reference sequence). The CDR3, as DNA: TGTGCCAGCAGGCGGTCGGGCCAAGGCCATGAGCAGTTCTTC. As protein: CASRRSGQGHEQFF.

This clonotype has only a few counts. The chain uses TRBV5-1 and TRBJ2-1, with TRBD2 matching 7 bases. Trimming at V came to 6 bases and at J to 0 bases, leaving 9 bases not matched to a gene. Germline lookup yields CDR1 SGHRS and CDR2 YFSETQ. The CDR3 contains 16 residues. CDR3 region: CASTRAGTISYNEQFF. CDR3 coding DNA: TGCGCCAGCACTCGAGCGGGAACAATCTCCTACAATGAGCAGTTCTTC.